The 16 T cell receptor beta chains below come from one sample, sequenced in a study of radiotherapy plus CTLA-4 blockade in lung cancer. Sequencing was performed with immunoSEQ multiplex PCR; in TCRdb, only in-frame clones are kept and a portion is missing. The table shows over 85,000 clones, with almost 90% occurring only once. This sample comprised peripheral blood, obtained from a patient treated with radiotherapy plus ipilimumab. These TCRs come from a human donor with non-small cell lung cancer that progressed on radiotherapy plus ipilimumab.

The chain combines TRBV2 with TRBJ1-5; D is ambiguous. The CDR3 extends over 14 amino acids. In germline, CDR1 is SNHLY, CDR2 FYNNEI. V shed 4 bases and J shed 6 bases, with 13 bases lying between them. The CDR3 here is CASSALGVGQPQHF. DNA of the CDR3: TGTGCCAGCAGTGCCCTCGGGGTTGGTCAGCCCCAGCATTTT. Full variable domain (remainder filled in from reference TRBV2 and TRBJ1-5): EPEVTQTPSHQVTQMGQEVILRCVPISNHLYFYWYRQILGQKVEFLVSFYNNEISEKSEIFDDQFSVERPDGSNFTLKIRSTKLEDSAMYFCASSALGVGQPQHFGDGTRLSIL.

The chain is built from TRBV5-6 and TRBJ1-6; 7 bases match TRBD1. Germline lookup yields CDR1 SGHDT and CDR2 YYEEEE. This CDR3 spans 14 amino acids. The V segment lost 4 bases and the J segment 3 bases; nucleotides outside the gene matches: 1. This chain's CDR3 is CASSRDSYNSPLHF. DNA of the CDR3: TGTGCCAGCAGCCGGGACAGCTATAATTCACCCCTCCACTTT.

This clone was observed a few times. V gene TRBV2 combines with J gene TRBJ1-6; perhaps TRBD1 as D (5 bases). CDR3 length: 13 residues. Trimming stripped 4 bases from V and 6 bases from J, with 7 bases between. The germline gives CDR1 SNHLY, CDR2 FYNNEI. The CDR3 DNA follows: TGTGCCAGCAGTGGGGACGTTAATTCACCCCTCCACTTT. This encodes CASSGDVNSPLHF.

The chain links TRBV5-6 to TRBJ2-7; no clear D gene. Germline V gives CDR1 SGHDT, CDR2 YYEEEE. With 6 bases removed from V and 5 bases from J, the gap between germline ends came to 18 bases. This CDR3 region has 14 residues. Written as DNA, the CDR3 is TGTGCCAGCACCGGACCGAGGCCCGTCGACGAGCAGTACTTC. Translated: CASTGPRPVDEQYF.

V usage is TRBV6-6 and J usage is TRBJ2-1, with TRBD2 identical over 8 bases. Germline CDR1 is MNHNY and CDR2 is SVGAGI (reference sequence). The CDR3 has 14 residues. J gave up 7 bases and V 5 bases, and 7 bases lay outside the gene matches. The CDR3 region has the DNA TGTGCCAGCAGTCCCCAAGCGGGAGAAAATGAGCAGTTCTTC. The encoded protein is CASSPQAGENEQFF.

The chain combines TRBV6-6 with TRBJ1-2; D may be TRBD1 (6 bases). The CDR3 length is 16 residues. Germline loops: CDR1 MNHNY, CDR2 SVGAGI (reference sequence). The V and J ends lost 2 bases and 5 bases respectively, with 18 bases between them. The CDR3 here is CASSYPPPGGAYGYTF. DNA for the CDR3: TGTGCCAGCAGTTACCCTCCCCCTGGGGGGGCGTATGGCTACACCTTC.

The J gene is TRBJ1-5, the V gene TRBV18; D ambiguous. From germline, CDR1 is KGHSH and CDR2 LQKENI. Trimming took 6 bases from V and 4 from J, leaving 7 bases between them. This CDR3 is built from 12 residues. CDR3 sequence (DNA): TGTGCCAGCTCGACCCCGAATCAGCCCCAGCATTTT. Protein product: CASSTPNQPQHF.

The CDR3 sequence: CASSAIPGLAGTDEQFF. CDR3 DNA sequence: TGTGCCAGCAGCGCCATTCCGGGACTAGCGGGTACCGATGAGCAGTTCTTC. The gene calls are TRBV7-9 and TRBJ2-1; 12 bases are a match to TRBD2. CDR1 and CDR2 from the germline V gene are SEHNR and FQNEAQ (reference sequence). The ends lost 5 bases at V and 8 bases at J; junction bases unmatched: 13. The CDR3 spans 17 residues.

V and J are TRBV27 and TRBJ1-1; no firm D call. The CDR3 contains 16 residues. Germline V gene sequence: CDR1 MNHEY, CDR2 SMNVEV (reference sequence). The V end was cut by 7 bases, the J end by 0 bases, with 18 bases between. The CDR3 spells CASNGKREAMNTEAFF. The DNA of the CDR3 is TGTGCCAGCAATGGGAAGAGGGAGGCCATGAACACTGAAGCTTTCTTT.

This clone was recorded only once. The chain couples TRBV4-2 to TRBJ2-1; weak D call: TRBD2 (6 bases). Trimming took 0 bases from V and 4 from J, leaving 13 bases between them. The CDR3 totals 16 residues. From germline, CDR1 is LGHNA and CDR2 YNFKEQ. CDR3 protein: CASSQEHGTGYNEQFF. CDR3 DNA: TGTGCCAGCAGCCAAGAACACGGGACTGGATACAATGAGCAGTTCTTC.

V gene TRBV5-4 combines with J gene TRBJ2-2; D is unclear. The V and J ends lost 4 bases and 4 bases respectively, with 8 bases between them. CDR3 size: 13 residues. CDR1 and CDR2 (germline): SGHNT, YYREEE (reference sequence). CDR3 in amino acids: CASSAWATGELFF. The CDR3 DNA is TGTGCCAGCAGCGCGTGGGCCACCGGGGAGCTGTTTTTT.

The V and J genes are TRBV19 and TRBJ1-1, with D tentatively TRBD1 (5 bases). There are 13 residues in the CDR3. Germline V gene sequence: CDR1 LNHDA, CDR2 SQIVND (reference sequence). V dropped 6 bases and J dropped 3 bases, with 11 bases sitting between them. The CDR3 region is CASRDTGYTEAFF. Written as DNA, the CDR3 is TGTGCCAGTAGGGACACCGGATACACTGAAGCTTTCTTT.

The chain recombines TRBV15 with TRBJ1-5; maybe TRBD1 (6 bases). The V and J ends lost 0 bases and 6 bases respectively, with 12 bases between them. CDR1 is LNHNV and CDR2 is YYDKDF in the germline V gene (reference sequence). This CDR3 is built from 15 residues. The CDR3 nucleotides read TGTGCCACCAGCAGAGATCGGGGGGCAGGTCAGCCCCAGCATTTT. Amino acid sequence: CATSRDRGAGQPQHF.

The V gene is TRBV7-9, the J gene TRBJ2-1; the D gene is possibly TRBD2 (6 bases). The germline V gene has CDR1 SEHNR and CDR2 FQNEAQ (reference sequence). The V and J ends lost 3 bases and 7 bases respectively, with 10 bases between them. The CDR3 covers 13 residues. The CDR3 DNA reads TGTGCCAGCAGCTTCCCTAGCGCGAATGAGCAGTTCTTC. Translation: CASSFPSANEQFF.

The chain combines TRBV5-4 with TRBJ1-1; D possibly corresponds to TRBD1 (6 bases). V lost 4 bases and J lost 7, with 14 bases in between. The CDR3 length is 13 residues. Germline CDR1 is SGHNT and CDR2 is YYREEE (reference sequence). DNA for the CDR3: TGTGCCAGCAGCCCCAATCAGGGGCTTGAAGCTTTCTTT. Its translation is CASSPNQGLEAFF.

The CDR3 DNA sequence: TGCGCCAGCAGCTGGGGAGGGGGGACTAGCGGGTACGAGCAGTACTTC. It yields the protein CASSWGGGTSGYEQYF. The rearrangement links TRBV5-1 to TRBJ2-7; 12 bases are a match to TRBD2. With 3 bases clipped from V and 4 bases from J, the junction kept 8 bases outside the gene matches. This CDR3 comprises 16 residues. Germline loops: CDR1 SGHRS, CDR2 YFSETQ.